These 4 T cell receptor beta chains were all obtained from the same sample, sequenced in a study of blood T cell repertoires in COVID-19. Generated by immunoSEQ multiplex PCR, the TCRdb table keeps only in-frame clones and is missing some. The profile shows 180,000 or so clones, approximately 83% of them singletons. Material for sequencing was PBMCs or T cells enriched from blood (not recorded which). The source is a woman aged 60-75 years who had recovered from COVID-19.

The rearrangement joins TRBV24-1 to TRBJ2-2; unclear D gene. Germline V gene lookup returns CDR1 KGHDR and CDR2 SFDVKD. V was pared by 6 bases and J by 1 base, with 5 bases between. The CDR3 consists of 13 residues. CDR3 amino acids: CATSYGNTGELFF. CDR3 sequence (DNA): TGTGCCACCAGTTACGGGAACACCGGGGAGCTGTTTTTT.

This clone was detected only a few times. This rearrangement joins TRBV3-1 (or the pseudogene TRBV3-2) to TRBJ2-7; the D gene is possibly TRBD2 (6 bases). The CDR3 runs to 14 residues. CDR1 is LGHDT, CDR2 YNNKEL, per germline (reference sequence). The germline V and J ends were trimmed by 6 bases and 4 bases, with 16 bases remaining between them. The CDR3 DNA is TGTGCCAGCAGTCCCACGTCGGGGGAGTACGAGCAGTACTTC. Protein product: CASSPTSGEYEQYF.

This sequence joins TRBV7-9 and TRBJ1-1; no reliable D call. The CDR3 covers 13 residues. Germline CDR1 is SEHNR and CDR2 is FQNEAQ (reference sequence). With 2 bases removed from V and 1 base from J, the gap between germline ends came to 5 bases. This CDR3 reads CASSLHTNTEAFF. In DNA, the CDR3 is TGTGCCAGCAGCTTACACACGAACACTGAAGCTTTCTTT. The full variable domain, with the rest looked up from reference TRBV7-9 and TRBJ1-1, is DTGVSQNPRHKITKRGQNVTFRCDPISEHNRLYWYRQTLGQGPEFLTYFQNEAQLEKSRLLSDRFSAERPKGSFSTLEIQRTEQGDSAMYLCASSLHTNTEAFFGQGTRLTVV.

This chain links TRBV5-6 with TRBJ2-5; 7 bases line up with TRBD1. Germline assignment: CDR1 SGHDT and CDR2 YYEEEE. The V gene end was trimmed by 2 bases and the J gene end by 3 bases; junction bases not matched to a gene: 1. The CDR3 is made up of 13 amino acids. The CDR3 region is CASSFGQEETQYF. The CDR3 DNA follows: TGTGCCAGCAGCTTCGGACAGGAAGAGACCCAGTACTTC.